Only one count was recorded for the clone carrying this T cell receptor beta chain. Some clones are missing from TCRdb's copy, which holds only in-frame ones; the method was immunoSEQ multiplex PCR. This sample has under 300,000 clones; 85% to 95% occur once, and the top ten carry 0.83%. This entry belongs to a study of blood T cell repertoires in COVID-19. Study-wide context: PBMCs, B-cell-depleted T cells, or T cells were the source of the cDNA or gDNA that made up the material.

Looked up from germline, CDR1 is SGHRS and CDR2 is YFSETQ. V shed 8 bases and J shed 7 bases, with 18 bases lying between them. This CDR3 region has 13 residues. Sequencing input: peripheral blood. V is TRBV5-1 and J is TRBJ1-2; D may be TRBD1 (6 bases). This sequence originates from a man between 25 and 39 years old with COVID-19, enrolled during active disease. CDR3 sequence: CASGVQGRGGYTF. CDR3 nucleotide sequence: TGCGCCAGTGGGGTACAGGGAAGAGGTGGCTACACCTTC.